This TCR beta chain was documented in a study of neurological immune-mediated disorders (dated by TCRdb to the late 2010s). With respect to the entire study: Peripheral blood TCR-beta repertoires from HTLV-I-associated myelopathy (HAM/TSP) patients, multiple sclerosis patients and healthy controls were compared by UMI-based sequencing. The 90 to 120 TCR-beta libraries covered PBMC samples along with longitudinal samples, technical triplicates, and paired sorted CD4+ and CD8+ T-cell subsets. To precisely calculate how much the frequency of each individual clone varied, libraries were sequenced in technical triplicate. The cohort included about 70 subjects: 14 with HAM/TSP, about 34 with multiple sclerosis, and approximately 20 healthy controls.

The time point label on this specimen signifies: technical triplicate 2. Sorted-subset TCR libraries were prepared from about 1 million sorted CD4+ or CD8+ T cells. Peripheral blood was subjected to Ficoll-Hypaque density gradient centrifugation to isolate PBMCs, which were then cryopreserved in liquid nitrogen. Paired sorted CD4+ and CD8+ subsets came from healthy controls, HAM/TSP patients and MS patients. To synthesize cDNA, template-switch 5'RACE was performed with a primer carrying a 10-nucleotide random unique molecular identifier so that each TCR transcript was tagged. Every sequencing run covered 15-18 subjects and yielded more than 200 million TCR-beta sequences. The RNeasy kit was used to extract total RNA. The KAPA Real-time Library Amplification kit was used to amplify TCR-beta VDJ regions with primers for the TCR constant region and the 5'RACE anchor. Sample indexes and Illumina adaptors were added in a first PCR, after which library yield was increased in a second PCR. After purification with Ampure beads, the TCR product of roughly 650 bp was size-selected on a 2% E-gel SizeSelection system. Before pooling, library quality was checked on a Bioanalyzer, concentration was measured with Qubit, and libraries were quantified with the Kapa Library Quantification kit. Paired-end 2 x 150 bp sequencing of the libraries was performed on an Illumina HiSeq 2500. To increase sequence diversity, about 25-31% phiX was spiked into each library pool. In the paper's pipeline: Quality-filtered reads were processed with the UMI-based MiGEC pipeline, which removed over 75% of raw TCR sequences during error correction. IMGT germline references were used for aligning VDJ genes, and each clonotype was defined as a unique CDR3 amino acid sequence together with its V-J genes. Clonal expansion, Shannon diversity and CDR3 relatedness (CalcPairwiseDistances, ClusterSamples) were evaluated with VDJtools, and phylogenetic trees were built with CLCbio workbench. Using coefficient-of-variation modelling across technical triplicates, the study counted a clone as expanded if it had at least 8 unique UMIs. TCRdb's own reprocessing of the public reads used fastp at Q25 and MiXCR and kept productive beta chains. Rows with one shared CDR3 protein collapse into an entry with the most common genes and DNA. These V and J calls rely on TCRdb rather than the paper's analysis. The sample table contains roughly 32,000 distinct CDR3 sequences; only one count was recorded for 10% to 15% of them. The ten largest clones add up to approximately 5.4% of the sample.

Many counts were recorded for this clonotype. No cognate antigen has been identified for it. Base qualities are missing; no much larger clone stands one base away. Results the study describes overall, beyond this receptor: No identical CDR3 amino acid sequences were found to be shared among expanded clones across subjects, suggesting that TCR-beta repertoires were private in all groups. TCR clonal expansion was highest in HAM/TSP patients and lowest in MS patients, with MS patients falling below even healthy controls.

The source material was CD4+ T cells from blood. The clonotype originates from a female donor with HTLV-1-associated myelopathy (HAM/TSP).

Read as DNA, the sequence is TGTGCCAGCAGTTTAGCGGTCGGGGCGGGGGCGGTCCACAATGAGCAGTTCTTC. The translation is CASSLAVGAGAVHNEQFF. In this chain, TRBV12-3 or TRBV12-4 is recombined with TRBJ2-1; perhaps TRBD2 is the D gene, with 7 bases matching. Reading from cysteine to phenylalanine, the CDR3 counts 18 amino acids. CDR3 DNA only is kept here, 54 bases in frame from base 1. V was cut back by 0 bases and J by 5 bases, leaving a gap of 20 bases between them.